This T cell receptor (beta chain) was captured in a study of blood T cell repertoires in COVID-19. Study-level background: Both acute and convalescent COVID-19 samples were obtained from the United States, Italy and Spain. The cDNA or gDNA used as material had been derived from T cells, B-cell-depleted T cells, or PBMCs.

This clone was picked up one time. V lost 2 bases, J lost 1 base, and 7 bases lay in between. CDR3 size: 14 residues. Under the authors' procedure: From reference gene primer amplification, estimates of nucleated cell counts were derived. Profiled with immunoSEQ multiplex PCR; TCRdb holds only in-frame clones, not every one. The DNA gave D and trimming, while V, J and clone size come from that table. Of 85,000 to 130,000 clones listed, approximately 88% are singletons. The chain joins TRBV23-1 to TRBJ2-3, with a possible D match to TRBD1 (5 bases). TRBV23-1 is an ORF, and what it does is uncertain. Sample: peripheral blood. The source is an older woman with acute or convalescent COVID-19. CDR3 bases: TGCGCCAGCAGTCAAAGGGGCGGCACAGATACGCAGTATTTT. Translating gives CASSQRGGTDTQYF.